The clone carrying this T cell receptor (beta chain) has only a few counts. Its antigen is not known. V lost 7 bases and J 5 bases, leaving 14 bases between the germline ends. Germline lookup yields CDR1 ENHRY and CDR2 SYGVKD. The CDR3 has 13 amino acids. The entry originates in a study of breast tumors, draining lymph nodes, adjacent tissues. General observations from the study: Tumor TCR diversity was below lymph nodes but above nontumor tissue.

Axillary draining lymph nodes of breast cancer patients supplied the node samples. Via MiXCR, TCRdb re-called the multiplex PCR reads, giving one row per CDR3 protein. The sample has 130,000 or so distinct CDR3 sequences; approximately 30% are singletons. This chain links TRBV10-3 with TRBJ2-5; the D gene is possibly TRBD2 (6 bases). The specimen was axillary lymph node tissue. This sequence originates from a female donor with breast cancer. Some clones in this sample may be carry-over from other donors' samples. CDR3 nucleotides: TGTGCCATCAAAAAAAGCGGGCTTGAGACCCAGTACTTC. This sequence encodes CAIKKSGLETQYF.